The clone carrying this TCR beta chain was found many times. What it recognizes is unknown. V lost 5 bases to trimming and J lost 1 base, with 10 bases between them. In germline, CDR1 is SGHTA, CDR2 FQGNSA. The CDR3 runs to 14 residues. The data were obtained in a study of beta chain features in type 1 diabetes. Whole-study findings and limits: Researchers report that Type 1 diabetes patients had moderately but significantly shorter TCRB CDR3s across all four CD4+ subsets.

Isolated RNA was reverse transcribed in full, so expressed TCRB transcripts were sequenced. Profiled with immunoSEQ multiplex PCR; TCRdb holds only in-frame clones, not every one. The table lists 95,000 to 150,000 clones, around 15% of them singletons. This chain joins TRBV7-2 and TRBJ2-3; the D is unclear. Sequencing was performed on central memory CD4+ T cells from blood. The TCR comes from a man aged 25 to 40 with type 1 diabetes. The CDR3 loop reads CASSPNQGTDTQYF. CDR3 in DNA: TGTGCCAGCAGCCCAAACCAAGGCACAGATACGCAGTATTTT.